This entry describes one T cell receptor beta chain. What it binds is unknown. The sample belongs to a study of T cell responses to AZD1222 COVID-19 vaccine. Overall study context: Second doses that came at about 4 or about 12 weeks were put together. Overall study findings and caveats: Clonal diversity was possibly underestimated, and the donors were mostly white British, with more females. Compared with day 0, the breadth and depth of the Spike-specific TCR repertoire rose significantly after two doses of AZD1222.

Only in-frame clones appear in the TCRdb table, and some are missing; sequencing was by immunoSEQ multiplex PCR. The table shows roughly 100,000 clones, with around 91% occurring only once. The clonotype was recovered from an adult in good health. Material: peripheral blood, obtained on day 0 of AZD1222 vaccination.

Written as DNA, the CDR3 is TGTGCCATCAGTGAGTCCTGGATGAGGGCAAGTGGCTACACCTTC. Translation: CAISESWMRASGYTF. The chain joins TRBV10-3 to TRBJ1-2; D unclear. Germline assignment: CDR1 ENHRY and CDR2 SYGVKD. CDR3 size: 15 residues. Between the trimmed V and J ends, which lost 0 bases and 7 bases, there was a span of 15 bases.